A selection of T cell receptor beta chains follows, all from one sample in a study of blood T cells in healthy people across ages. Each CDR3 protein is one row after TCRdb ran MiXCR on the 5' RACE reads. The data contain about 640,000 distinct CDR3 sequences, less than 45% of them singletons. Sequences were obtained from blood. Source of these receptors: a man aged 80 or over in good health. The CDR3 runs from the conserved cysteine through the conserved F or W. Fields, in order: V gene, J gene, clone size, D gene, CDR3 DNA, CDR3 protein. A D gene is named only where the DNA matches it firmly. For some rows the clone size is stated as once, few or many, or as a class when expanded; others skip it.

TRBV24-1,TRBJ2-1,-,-,TGTGCCACCAGTGATCAACCCCATGGACAGCAAGGTAGCTATGAGCAGTTCTTC,CATSDQPHGQQGSYEQFF
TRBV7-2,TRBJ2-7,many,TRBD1,TGTGCCAGCAGCTTAGATCCAGGGGGTTACGAGCAGTACTTC,CASSLDPGGYEQYF
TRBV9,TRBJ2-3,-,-,TGTGCCAGCAGCGTAGAAGGGGGGGCTGATACGCAGTATTTT,CASSVEGGADTQYF
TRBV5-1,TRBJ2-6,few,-,TGCGCCAGCAGCTTGGATTTTGGCGGGATATCGTCTGGGGCCAACGTCCTGACTTTC,CASSLDFGGISSGANVLTF
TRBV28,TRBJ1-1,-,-,TGTGCCAGCAGTTTAGGCGGAGAGAACACTGAAGCTTTCTTT,CASSLGGENTEAFF
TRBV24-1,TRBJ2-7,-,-,TGTGCCACCAGTGATGAGGGCCGGGGGATCTACGAGCAGTACTTC,CATSDEGRGIYEQYF
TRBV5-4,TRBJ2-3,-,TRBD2,TGTGCCAGCATCGACCGACGGGGGGTCGGAGATACGCAGTATTTT,CASIDRRGVGDTQYF
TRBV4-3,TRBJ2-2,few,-,TGCGCCAGCAGCCAAGGCCTACCGGGGCCTATGTCCGGGGAGCTGTTTTTT,CASSQGLPGPMSGELFF
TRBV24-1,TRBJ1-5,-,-,TGTGCCACCAGCGTAGGAAATAGCAATCAGCCCCAGCATTTT,CATSVGNSNQPQHF
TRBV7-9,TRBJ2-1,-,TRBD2,TGTGCCAGCACGGCAGTTAGCGGGGGAACCAATGAGCAGTTCTTC,CASTAVSGGTNEQFF
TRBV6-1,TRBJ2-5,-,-,TGTGCCAGCAGTCGAAGCGACAGAACTCAAGAGACCCAGTACTTC,CASSRSDRTQETQYF
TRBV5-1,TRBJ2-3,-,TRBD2,TGCGCCAGCTTCAGCGGGGGGGGAACAGATACGCAGTATTTT,CASFSGGGTDTQYF
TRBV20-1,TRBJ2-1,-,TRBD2,TGCAGTGCTAGAGATCTGACTAGCGGGAGCGATGAGCAGTTCTTC,CSARDLTSGSDEQFF
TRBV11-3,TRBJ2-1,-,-,TGTGCCAGCACCCGGGGTGTGCCGACGGGTTCCTACAATGAGCAGTTCTTC,CASTRGVPTGSYNEQFF
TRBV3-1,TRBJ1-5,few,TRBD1,TGTGCCAGCAGCCGGACAGGGGGAGGCAGTCAGCCCCAGCATTTT,CASSRTGGGSQPQHF
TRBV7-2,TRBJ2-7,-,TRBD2,TGTGCCAGCAGCACGACCACCGGGACTAGCGGGTACGAGCAGTACTTC,CASSTTTGTSGYEQYF
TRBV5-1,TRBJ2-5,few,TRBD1,TGCGCCAGTGCGACAGGGGGATCCTACAATGAGCAGTACTTC,CASATGGSYNEQYF
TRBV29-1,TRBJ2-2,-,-,TGCAGCGTTGTCTTGCGGTGGGCCGGGGAGCTGTTTTTT,CSVVLRWAGELFF
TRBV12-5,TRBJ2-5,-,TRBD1,TGTGCTAGTGGTGCGGACAGGGGGTTTCAGACCCAGTACTTC,CASGADRGFQTQYF
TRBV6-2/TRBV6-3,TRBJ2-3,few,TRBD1,TGTGCCATACGGGACAGAGGCACAGATACGCAGTATTTT,CAIRDRGTDTQYF
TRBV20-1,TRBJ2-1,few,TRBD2,TGCAGTGCTAGAGCGCGGAGTTGGACTAGCCTCTACAATGAGCAGTTCTTC,CSARARSWTSLYNEQFF
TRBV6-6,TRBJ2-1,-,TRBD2,TGTGCCAGCAGTGTGACGGGGGGGCCTGGGAATGAGCAGTTCTTC,CASSVTGGPGNEQFF
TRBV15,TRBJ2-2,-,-,TGTGCCACCAGCCCAGCTAGGAGAAACACCGGGGAGCTGTTTTTT,CATSPARRNTGELFF
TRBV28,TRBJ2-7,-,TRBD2,TGTGCCAGCGGTTCTGGGGGGGTTAGGAACGAGCAGTACTTC,CASGSGGVRNEQYF